This T cell receptor (beta chain) is from a study of blood T cell repertoires in COVID-19. Sequenced by immunoSEQ multiplex PCR; TCRdb stores in-frame clones only, minus some. The data contain some 42,000 clones, nearly 90% of them singletons. V was cut by 8 bases and J by 3 bases, with 11 bases left in between. The germline V gene has CDR1 DFQATT and CDR2 SNEGSKA (reference sequence). The CDR3 is 11 amino acids. The clonotype originates from a man aged 50 or older with active COVID-19. This chain joins TRBV20-1 and TRBJ2-7, with a possible D match to TRBD2 (5 bases). The sample comprised peripheral blood. CDR3 residues: CSWGDLYEQYF. The CDR3 nucleotides are TGCAGTTGGGGAGACCTCTACGAGCAGTACTTC.